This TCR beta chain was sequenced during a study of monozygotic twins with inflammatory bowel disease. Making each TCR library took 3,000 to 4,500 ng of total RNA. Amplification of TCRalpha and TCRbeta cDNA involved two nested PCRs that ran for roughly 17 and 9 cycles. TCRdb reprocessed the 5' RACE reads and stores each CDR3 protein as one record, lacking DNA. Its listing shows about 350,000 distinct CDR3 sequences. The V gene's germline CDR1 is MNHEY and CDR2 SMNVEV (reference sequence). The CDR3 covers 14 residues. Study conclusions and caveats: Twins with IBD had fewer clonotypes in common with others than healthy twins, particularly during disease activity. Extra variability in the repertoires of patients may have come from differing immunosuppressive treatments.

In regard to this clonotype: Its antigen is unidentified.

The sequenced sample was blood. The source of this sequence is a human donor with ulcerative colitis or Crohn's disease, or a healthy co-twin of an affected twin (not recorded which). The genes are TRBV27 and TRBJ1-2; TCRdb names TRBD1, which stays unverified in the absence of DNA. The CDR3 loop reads CASSLRGPNYGYTF.